This T cell receptor beta chain was documented in a study of technical replicates of blood from a few donors. The CDR3 loop spans 13 amino acids. Trimming left V 8 bases short and J 7 bases short, with 17 bases between. Germline CDR1 is MDHEN and CDR2 is SYDVKM. Data came from immunoSEQ multiplex PCR; TCRdb stores just in-frame clones and leaves some out. This sample has roughly 80,000 clones, with roughly 90% found just once. This chain connects TRBV28 to TRBJ1-1; no firm D call. The sequenced sample consisted of T cells isolated from PBMCs. This TCR was recovered from a human donor in good health. This chain's CDR3 is CASGNYRGDEAFF. CDR3 DNA sequence: TGTGCCAGCGGGAATTACCGGGGAGATGAAGCTTTCTTT.